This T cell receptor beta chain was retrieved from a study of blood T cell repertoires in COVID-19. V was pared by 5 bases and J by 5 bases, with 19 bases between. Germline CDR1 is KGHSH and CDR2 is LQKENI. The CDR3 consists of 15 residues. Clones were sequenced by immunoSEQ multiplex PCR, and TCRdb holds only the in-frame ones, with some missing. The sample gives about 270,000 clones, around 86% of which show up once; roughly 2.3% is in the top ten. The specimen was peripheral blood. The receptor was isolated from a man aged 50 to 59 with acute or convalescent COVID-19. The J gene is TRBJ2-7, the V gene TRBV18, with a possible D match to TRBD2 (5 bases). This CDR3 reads CASSSSGSRVDEQYF. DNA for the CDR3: TGTGCCAGCTCATCGAGCGGCTCCCGGGTCGACGAGCAGTACTTC.